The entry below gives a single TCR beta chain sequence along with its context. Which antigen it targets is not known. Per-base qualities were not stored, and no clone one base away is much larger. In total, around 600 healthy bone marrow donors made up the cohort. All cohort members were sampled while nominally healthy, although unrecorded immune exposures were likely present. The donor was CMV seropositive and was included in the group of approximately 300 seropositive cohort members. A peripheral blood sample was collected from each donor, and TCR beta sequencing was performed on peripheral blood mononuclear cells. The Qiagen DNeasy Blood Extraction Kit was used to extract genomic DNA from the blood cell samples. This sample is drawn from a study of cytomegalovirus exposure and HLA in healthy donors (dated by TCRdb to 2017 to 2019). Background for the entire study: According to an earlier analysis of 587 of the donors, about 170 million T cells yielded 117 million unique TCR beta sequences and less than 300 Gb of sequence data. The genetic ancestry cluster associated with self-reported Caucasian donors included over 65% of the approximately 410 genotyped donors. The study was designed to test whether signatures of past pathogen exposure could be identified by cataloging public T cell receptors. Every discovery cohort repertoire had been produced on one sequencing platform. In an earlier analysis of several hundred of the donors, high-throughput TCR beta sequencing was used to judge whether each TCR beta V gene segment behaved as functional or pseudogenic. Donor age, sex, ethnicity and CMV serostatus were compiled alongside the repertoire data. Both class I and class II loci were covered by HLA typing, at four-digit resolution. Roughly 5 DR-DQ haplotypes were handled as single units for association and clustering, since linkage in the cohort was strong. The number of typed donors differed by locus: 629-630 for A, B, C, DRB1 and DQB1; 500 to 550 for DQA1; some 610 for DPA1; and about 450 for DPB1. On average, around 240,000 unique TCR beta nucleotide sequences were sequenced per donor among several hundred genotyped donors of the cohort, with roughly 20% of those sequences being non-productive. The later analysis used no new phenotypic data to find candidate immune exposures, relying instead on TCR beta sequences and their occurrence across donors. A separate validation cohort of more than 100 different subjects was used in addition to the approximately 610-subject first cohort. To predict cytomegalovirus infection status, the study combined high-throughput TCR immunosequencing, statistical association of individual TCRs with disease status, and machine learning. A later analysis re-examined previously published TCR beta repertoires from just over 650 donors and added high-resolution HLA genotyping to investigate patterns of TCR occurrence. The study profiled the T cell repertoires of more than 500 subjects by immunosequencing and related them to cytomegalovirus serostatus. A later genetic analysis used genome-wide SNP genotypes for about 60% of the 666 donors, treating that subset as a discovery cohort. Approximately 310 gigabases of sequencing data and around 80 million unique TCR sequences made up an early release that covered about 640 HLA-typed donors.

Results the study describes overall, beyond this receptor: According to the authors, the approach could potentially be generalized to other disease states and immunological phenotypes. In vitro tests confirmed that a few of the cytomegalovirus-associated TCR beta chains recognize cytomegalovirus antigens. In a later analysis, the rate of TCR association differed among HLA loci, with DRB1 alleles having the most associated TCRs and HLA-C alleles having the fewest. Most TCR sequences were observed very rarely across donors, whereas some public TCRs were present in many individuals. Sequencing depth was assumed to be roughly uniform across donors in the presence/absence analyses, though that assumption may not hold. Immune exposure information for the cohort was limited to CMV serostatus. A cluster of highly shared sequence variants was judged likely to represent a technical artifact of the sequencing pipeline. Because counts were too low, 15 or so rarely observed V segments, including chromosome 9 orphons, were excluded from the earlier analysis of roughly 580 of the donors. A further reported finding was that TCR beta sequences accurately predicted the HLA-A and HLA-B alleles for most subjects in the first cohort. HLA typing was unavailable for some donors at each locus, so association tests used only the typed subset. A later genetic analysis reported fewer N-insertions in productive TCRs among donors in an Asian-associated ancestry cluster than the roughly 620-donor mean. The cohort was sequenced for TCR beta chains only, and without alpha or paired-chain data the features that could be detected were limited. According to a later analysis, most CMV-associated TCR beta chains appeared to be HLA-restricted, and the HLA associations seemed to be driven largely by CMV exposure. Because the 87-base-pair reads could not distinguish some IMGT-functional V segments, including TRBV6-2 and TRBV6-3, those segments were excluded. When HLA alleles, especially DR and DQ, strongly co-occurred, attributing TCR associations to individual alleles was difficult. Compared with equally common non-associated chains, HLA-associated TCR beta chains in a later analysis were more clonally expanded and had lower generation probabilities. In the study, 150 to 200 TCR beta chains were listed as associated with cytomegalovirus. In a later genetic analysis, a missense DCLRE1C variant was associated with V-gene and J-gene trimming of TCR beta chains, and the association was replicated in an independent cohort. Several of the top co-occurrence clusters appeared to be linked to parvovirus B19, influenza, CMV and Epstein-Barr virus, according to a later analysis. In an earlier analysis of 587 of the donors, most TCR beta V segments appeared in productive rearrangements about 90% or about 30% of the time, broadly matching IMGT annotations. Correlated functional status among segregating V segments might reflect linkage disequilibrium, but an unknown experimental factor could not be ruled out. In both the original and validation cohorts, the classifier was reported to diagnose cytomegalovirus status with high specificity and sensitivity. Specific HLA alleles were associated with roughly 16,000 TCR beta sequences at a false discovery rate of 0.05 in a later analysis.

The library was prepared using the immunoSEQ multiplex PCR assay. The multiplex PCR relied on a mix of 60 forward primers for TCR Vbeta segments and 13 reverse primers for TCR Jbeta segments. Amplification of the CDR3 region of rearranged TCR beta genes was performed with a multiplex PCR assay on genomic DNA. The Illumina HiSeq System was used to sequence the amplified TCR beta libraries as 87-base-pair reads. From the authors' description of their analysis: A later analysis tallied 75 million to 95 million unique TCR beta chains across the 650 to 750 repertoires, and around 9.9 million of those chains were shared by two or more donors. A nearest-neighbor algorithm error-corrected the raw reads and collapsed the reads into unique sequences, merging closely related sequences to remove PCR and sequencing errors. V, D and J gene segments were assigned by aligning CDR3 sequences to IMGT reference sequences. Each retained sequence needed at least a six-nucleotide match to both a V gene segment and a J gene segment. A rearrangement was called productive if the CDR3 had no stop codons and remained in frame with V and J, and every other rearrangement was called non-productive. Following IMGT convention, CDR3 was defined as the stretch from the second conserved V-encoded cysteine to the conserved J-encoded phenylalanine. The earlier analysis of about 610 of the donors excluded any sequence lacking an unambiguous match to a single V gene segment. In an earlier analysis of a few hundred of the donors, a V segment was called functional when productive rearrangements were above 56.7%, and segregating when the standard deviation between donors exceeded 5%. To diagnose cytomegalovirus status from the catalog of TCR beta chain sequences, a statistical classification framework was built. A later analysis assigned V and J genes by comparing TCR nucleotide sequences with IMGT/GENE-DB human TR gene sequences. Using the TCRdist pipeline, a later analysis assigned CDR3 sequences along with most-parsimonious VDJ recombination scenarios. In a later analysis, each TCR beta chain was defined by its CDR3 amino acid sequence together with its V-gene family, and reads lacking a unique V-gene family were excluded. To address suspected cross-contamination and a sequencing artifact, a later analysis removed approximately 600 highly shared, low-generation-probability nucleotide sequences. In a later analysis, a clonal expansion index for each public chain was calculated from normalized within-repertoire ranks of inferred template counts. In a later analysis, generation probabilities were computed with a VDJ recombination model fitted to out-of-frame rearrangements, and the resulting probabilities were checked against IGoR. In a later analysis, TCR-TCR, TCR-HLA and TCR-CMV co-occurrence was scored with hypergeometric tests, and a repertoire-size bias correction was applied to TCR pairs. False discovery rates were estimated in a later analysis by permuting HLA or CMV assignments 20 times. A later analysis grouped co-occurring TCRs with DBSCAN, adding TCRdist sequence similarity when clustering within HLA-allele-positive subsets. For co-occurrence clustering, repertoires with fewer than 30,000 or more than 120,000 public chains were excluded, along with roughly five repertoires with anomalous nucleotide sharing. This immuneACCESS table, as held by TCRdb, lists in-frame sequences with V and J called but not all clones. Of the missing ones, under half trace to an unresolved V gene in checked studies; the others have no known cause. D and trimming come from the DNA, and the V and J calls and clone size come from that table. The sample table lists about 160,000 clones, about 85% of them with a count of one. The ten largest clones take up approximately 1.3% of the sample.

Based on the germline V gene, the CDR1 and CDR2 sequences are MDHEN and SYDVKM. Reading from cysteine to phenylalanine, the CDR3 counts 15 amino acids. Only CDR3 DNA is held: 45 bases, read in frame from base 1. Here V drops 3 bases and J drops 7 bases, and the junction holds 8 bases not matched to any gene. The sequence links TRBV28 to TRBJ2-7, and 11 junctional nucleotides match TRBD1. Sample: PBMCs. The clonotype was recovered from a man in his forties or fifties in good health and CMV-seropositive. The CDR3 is CASSLPGTGGREQYF. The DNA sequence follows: TGTGCCAGCAGTTTGCCCGGGACAGGGGGGAGAGAGCAGTACTTC.